The next 18 T cell receptor beta chains were all read from a single sample in a study of graft-versus-host responses after intestinal transplantation. TCRdb keeps only in-frame clones here, not all; method: immunoSEQ multiplex PCR. Among 35,000 to 45,000 clones listed, 85% to 95% were seen once. Their specific antigens are unknown. The sample consisted of unstimulated CD8+ T cells sorted from spleen or lymph node cells, taken before transplant. These receptors all stem from a human donor who was the organ donor for an intestinal transplant.

The chain uses TRBV9 and TRBJ2-3; 10 bases map to TRBD1. Germline CDR1 reads SGDLS; CDR2 reads YYNGEE. V was pared by 0 bases and J by 2 bases, with 3 bases of the junction left unmatched. The CDR3 runs to 16 residues. CDR3: CASSVGDRGYTDTQYF. The CDR3 nucleotides are TGTGCCAGCAGCGTAGGGGACAGGGGATACACAGATACGCAGTATTTT.

This chain connects TRBV5-1 to TRBJ2-5, with a tentative D call TRBD1 (6 bases). V lost 2 bases to trimming and J lost 1 base, with 15 bases between them. The length of the CDR3 is 16 residues. Germline CDR1 reads SGHRS; CDR2 reads YFSETQ. In nucleotides, the CDR3 is TGCGCCAGCAGCTTAGGACAGAGAATCTTCCAAGAGACCCAGTACTTC. Its protein product is CASSLGQRIFQETQYF.

This sequence joins TRBV6-5 and TRBJ1-2; 7 bases fit TRBD1. Per germline, CDR1 MNHEY and CDR2 SVGAGI. J was trimmed by 3 bases and V by 5 bases; bases with no gene match: 6. This CDR3 is built from 14 residues. The CDR3 here is CASSVRGRDYGYTF. Written as DNA, the CDR3 is TGTGCCAGCAGTGTAAGGGGGCGCGACTATGGCTACACCTTC.

The chain carries TRBV18 and TRBJ1-5; TRBD1 is a possible D gene (6 bases). V gave up 2 bases and J gave up 4 bases, with 12 bases separating them. Germline-derived CDR1 and CDR2 are KGHSH and LQKENI. The CDR3 spans 15 residues. CDR3 amino acids: CASSPWGGGNQPQHF. The CDR3, as DNA: TGTGCCAGCTCACCATGGGGGGGCGGTAATCAGCCCCAGCATTTT.

This clone was recorded only once. V and J are TRBV7-8 and TRBJ2-3; 7 bases match TRBD2. The germline V gene encodes CDR1 SGHVS and CDR2 FQNEAQ. V lost 5 bases and J lost 0; bases outside the gene matches: 8. CDR3 length: 16 amino acids. CDR3 sequence (DNA): TGTGCCAGCAGCCCAGCAGGCGGGGGAAGCACAGATACGCAGTATTTT. This encodes CASSPAGGGSTDTQYF.

In DNA, the CDR3 is TGTGCCAGCAGCCCGCCCGGACAGGGGGCGTACTACGAGCAGTACTTC. Translation gives CASSPPGQGAYYEQYF. The chain recombines TRBV21-1 with TRBJ2-7; the DNA was not used to check the table's D call, TRBD1. TRBV21-1 is deemed a pseudogene. There are 16 residues in the CDR3.

V gene TRBV19 combines with J gene TRBJ2-7; 8 positions match TRBD1. Looked up from germline, CDR1 is LNHDA and CDR2 is SQIVND (reference sequence). The junction had 1 base not matched to a gene; V was cut back by 3 bases and J by 0 bases. CDR3 size: 14 residues. CDR3 region: CASSMGTGSYEQYF. CDR3 DNA sequence: TGTGCCAGTAGTATGGGGACAGGCTCCTACGAGCAGTACTTC.

This chain's CDR3 is CASSPSQGNGYTF. The CDR3 DNA sequence: TGTGCCAGTAGTCCCTCCCAGGGGAATGGCTACACCTTC. The J gene is TRBJ1-2, the V gene TRBV19; weak D call: TRBD1 (6 bases). CDR1 and CDR2 from the germline V gene are LNHDA and SQIVND (reference sequence). CDR3 length equals 13 residues. Trimming shortened V by 5 bases and J by 6 bases, and 13 bases separated the two germline ends.

The chain carries TRBV5-1 and TRBJ1-1, with D unclear. Germline V gene data show CDR1 as SGHRS and CDR2 as YFSETQ. V was clipped by 2 bases and J by 0 bases, with 11 bases between them. This CDR3 is 15 amino acids long. The CDR3 region is CASSFYSFMNTEAFF. Here the CDR3 DNA reads TGCGCCAGCAGCTTTTACAGTTTTATGAACACTGAAGCTTTCTTT.

This chain links TRBV7-9 with TRBJ1-2; a weak D match, TRBD1 (5 bases). CDR1 is SEHNR, CDR2 FQNEAQ, per germline (reference sequence). Trimming left V 4 bases short and J 6 bases short, with 18 bases between. This CDR3 is 15 amino acids long. CDR3 region: CASSSPLGDRDGYTF. The CDR3 bases are TGTGCCAGCAGCTCCCCCCTAGGGGATCGGGATGGCTACACCTTC.

CDR3 in amino acids: CASSPTPYEQYF. CDR3 sequence (DNA): TGTGCCAGCAGTCCGACTCCTTACGAGCAGTACTTC. This rearrangement joins TRBV27 to TRBJ2-5; D not certain. The J call may be mistaken, given a closer DNA end match to TRBJ2-7. The germline V gene has CDR1 MNHEY and CDR2 SMNVEV (reference sequence). The CDR3 loop spans 12 amino acids.

The chain joins TRBV7-3 to TRBJ2-1; TRBD2 agrees at 7 bases. The germline gives CDR1 SGHTA, CDR2 FQGTGA. The CDR3 is made up of 15 amino acids. The ends lost 3 bases at V and 3 bases at J; junction bases unmatched: 5. This chain's CDR3 is CASSFTGTNYNEQFF. As DNA, the CDR3 is TGTGCCAGCAGCTTCACCGGGACTAACTACAATGAGCAGTTCTTC.

V is TRBV6-5 and J is TRBJ2-1; D is undetermined. The V gene's germline CDR1 is MNHEY and CDR2 SVGAGI. The CDR3 contains 12 residues. V was pared by 2 bases and J by 9 bases, with 8 bases between. The CDR3 nucleotides are TGTGCCAGCAGTTACGACGACACTGAGCAGTTCTTC. The encoded protein is CASSYDDTEQFF.

This rearrangement joins TRBV6-1 to TRBJ1-1; D is perhaps TRBD1 (6 bases). Trimming left V 0 bases short and J 2 bases short, with 19 bases between. The CDR3 covers 18 residues. Germline V gene data show CDR1 as MNHNS and CDR2 as SASEGT. The CDR3 bases are TGTGCCAGCAGTGAAGCTGAGGGGTTTGAGGGGGAAAACACTGAAGCTTTCTTT. The encoded protein is CASSEAEGFEGENTEAFF.

This clone is a singleton in its sample. CDR3 region: CASSKSRQGVSYNEQFF. DNA for the CDR3: TGTGCCAGCAGCAAATCCCGACAGGGGGTCTCCTACAATGAGCAGTTCTTC. This rearrangement joins TRBV21-1 to TRBJ2-1; the table assigns TRBD1, which was not confirmed against the DNA. TRBV21-1 is shown as a pseudogene. The CDR3 totals 17 residues.

The chain employs TRBV11-1 and TRBJ2-3; 10 bases are shared with TRBD2. Germline loops: CDR1 SGHAT, CDR2 FQDESV (reference sequence). The J segment lost 2 bases and the V segment lost 4 bases, leaving 15 bases of the junction unmatched. The CDR3 runs 19 residues. In nucleotides, the CDR3 is TGTGCCAGCAGCTCCCCCCCGGGACTAGCGCCGTTTCACACAGATACGCAGTATTTT. Amino acids: CASSSPPGLAPFHTDTQYF.

CDR3: CASSLGTPYTGELFF. The CDR3 DNA is TGTGCCAGCAGCTTGGGGACACCCTACACCGGGGAGCTGTTTTTT. This chain uses TRBV5-4 with TRBJ2-2; TRBD1 might be the D (5 bases). Germline values: CDR1 SGHNT, CDR2 YYREEE (reference sequence). V dropped 0 bases and J dropped 3 bases, with 9 bases sitting between them. The CDR3 is 15 amino acids.

The genes are TRBV30 and TRBJ2-6; 7 bases are shared with TRBD2. With 7 bases clipped from V and 2 bases from J, the junction kept 17 bases outside the gene matches. CDR3 size: 18 residues. The germline gives CDR1 GTSNPN, CDR2 SVGIG (reference sequence). The CDR3 DNA is TGTGCCTCCACTCCCGGACTAGGTTCTTTCGCTGGGGCCAACGTCCTGACTTTC. It encodes CASTPGLGSFAGANVLTF.